The rows below give T cell receptor beta chains drawn from one sample of a study of PD-1 blockade in mismatch repair-deficient tumors. Sequenced by immunoSEQ multiplex PCR; TCRdb stores in-frame clones only, minus some. The profile shows about 130,000 clones, more than 70% of them singletons. The specimen was peripheral blood, collected almost 74 weeks after starting pembrolizumab. The origin of the receptors is an adult with mismatch repair-deficient cancer. CDR3s include the opening cysteine and the closing phenylalanine or tryptophan. Size values are once, few and many counts, or a class for expanded clones, and some rows have none.

>TRBV5-1|-|TRBJ1-2
CASSLGGDPYGYTF
>TRBV7-9|-|TRBJ1-1
CASSPGVPSEAFF
>TRBV15|-|TRBJ2-7
CATSSSGGMTDEQYF
>TRBV19|-|TRBJ2-7
CASSMGLASEQYF
>TRBV7-9|once|TRBJ2-3
CASSSPILAGGSDTQYF
>TRBV28|-|TRBJ2-7
CASSLRGPYEQYF
>TRBV9|-|TRBJ2-6
CASSDSRTSGDSGANVLTF
>TRBV25-1|-|TRBJ2-5
CASSERWGTRETQYF
>TRBV19|-|TRBJ2-2
CASTSGRHSNTGELFF
>TRBV2|-|TRBJ1-2
CASIGIGKDPNYGYTF
>TRBV28|-|TRBJ2-7
CASRISDYEQYF
>TRBV6-1|-|TRBJ2-5
CASMGTRYQETQYF
>TRBV7-8|-|TRBJ2-7
CASSLEREQYF
>TRBV30|-|TRBJ1-5
CAWSVTGGQPQHF
>TRBV6-6|-|TRBJ1-5
CASSYSGQGIQPQHF
>TRBV29-1|-|TRBJ2-1
CSVEAVAGGPRSEQFF
>TRBV11-3|-|TRBJ2-1
CASSPSGNYIEQFF
>TRBV2|-|TRBJ2-5
CASSRDREGQETQYF
>TRBV7-9|-|TRBJ2-3
CASSKIGRGPDTQYF
>TRBV4-1|-|TRBJ1-4
CASSQGGGGATNEKLFF
>TRBV10-2|-|TRBJ1-5
CASSETGGVNQPQHF
>TRBV25-1|-|TRBJ2-1
CASSDRRKGGNEQFF
>TRBV4-2|-|TRBJ1-1
CASSQTQNTEAFF